This is a list of T cell receptor beta chains from one sample in a study of OX40 agonist ivuxolimab in advanced cancers. Clones were read by immunoSEQ multiplex PCR, and TCRdb kept only the in-frame ones, dropping some. The data contain about 91,000 clones, about 85% of them singletons. Sequenced here: CD4+ or CD8+ T cells sorted from blood, sampled in a trial of the OX40 agonist ivuxolimab. The receptors were gathered from an adult with an advanced solid tumor such as melanoma, head and neck, liver or kidney cancer. Both conserved end residues are part of each CDR3. The D gene is left open where the match is weak. Clone size, where shown, is once, few, many, or a class for clones that have expanded.

v_call,clone_size,j_call,d_call,cdr3_nt,cdr3_aa
TRBV6-5,NA,TRBJ2-7,NA,TGTGCCAGCAGTTACTCCTACAGGGTTATGTCCGAGCAGTACTTC,CASSYSYRVMSEQYF
TRBV7-9,NA,TRBJ2-3,NA,TGTGCCAGCGGAGCCCCCCCCAGGCGGGGAAGCACAGATACGCAGTATTTT,CASGAPPRRGSTDTQYF
TRBV7-2,NA,TRBJ2-3,NA,TGTGCCAGCAGCTCAACACAGGGTTTAAGCACAGATACGCAGTATTTT,CASSSTQGLSTDTQYF
TRBV15,NA,TRBJ2-5,TRBD1,TGTGCCACCAGCAGACCAAGGACAGGGCCAGAGACCCAGTACTTC,CATSRPRTGPETQYF
TRBV11-2,NA,TRBJ2-3,NA,TGTGCCAGCAGCTTAGATGAGCTGCATACGCAGTATTTT,CASSLDELHTQYF
TRBV15,few,TRBJ2-5,TRBD2,TGTGCCACCAGCTCGGGACTAGCCGTATCAGAGACCCAGTACTTC,CATSSGLAVSETQYF
TRBV6-5,NA,TRBJ1-1,TRBD1,TGTGCCAGCAGTTCCTTCGACAGGGGCGAAGCTTTCTTT,CASSSFDRGEAFF
TRBV12-5,NA,TRBJ2-1,TRBD2,TGTGCTAGTGCCCCGGGACTAGCGAGAAATGAGCAGTTCTTC,CASAPGLARNEQFF
TRBV28,NA,TRBJ2-4,TRBD1,TGTGCCAGCAGTTTAGAGGACAGGGCAGAGGATCAGTACTTC,CASSLEDRAEDQYF
TRBV30,NA,TRBJ2-7,NA,TGTGCCTGGATGAAGGGTGGGAACCCCTACGAGCAGTACTTC,CAWMKGGNPYEQYF
TRBV19,once,TRBJ2-2,NA,TGTGCCAGTAGTATAAAAGGAGCGACGGACGCCACCGGGGAGCTGTTTTTT,CASSIKGATDATGELFF
TRBV5-4,NA,TRBJ1-4,NA,TGTGCCAGCAGCTTGAGGAGACAGTCTGGGGGTGAAAAACTGTTTTTT,CASSLRRQSGGEKLFF